Listed below are T cell receptor beta chains from one sample, sequenced in a study of cytomegalovirus exposure and HLA in healthy donors. TCRdb's copy holds only in-frame clones and misses some; the assay was immunoSEQ multiplex PCR. The table includes about 180,000 clones, 79% detected once. The material sequenced was PBMCs. Receptors were obtained from a woman in her 40s in good health and CMV-seronegative. CDR3s include the opening cysteine and the closing phenylalanine or tryptophan. A D gene is named only where the DNA matches it firmly. Clone size is stated in some rows and not others, as once, few, many or a class when expanded.

j_call: TRBJ2-2; v_call: TRBV30; d_call: NA; clone_size: few; cdr3_nt: TGTGCCTGGAGTGTACAAAACACCGGGGAGCTGTTTTTT; cdr3_aa: CAWSVQNTGELFF
j_call: TRBJ2-6; v_call: TRBV7-3; d_call: TRBD2; clone_size: NA; cdr3_nt: TGTGCCAGCAGCTTAGGCCCGACTAGCGGGAGGGCCGGTGGGGCCAACGTCCTGACTTTC; cdr3_aa: CASSLGPTSGRAGGANVLTF
j_call: TRBJ2-2; v_call: TRBV6-6; d_call: NA; clone_size: NA; cdr3_nt: TGTGCCAGCGGGGCCACCGGGGAGCTGTTTTTT; cdr3_aa: CASGATGELFF
j_call: TRBJ2-1; v_call: TRBV13; d_call: TRBD1; clone_size: NA; cdr3_nt: TGTGCCAGCACCCCTGGGGACAGGGGGCGGGTCAATGAGCAGTTCTTC; cdr3_aa: CASTPGDRGRVNEQFF
j_call: TRBJ2-2; v_call: TRBV6-5; d_call: NA; clone_size: NA; cdr3_nt: TGTGCCAGCAGCCCCGGTAACACCGGGGAGCTGTTTTTT; cdr3_aa: CASSPGNTGELFF
j_call: TRBJ2-7; v_call: TRBV11-2; d_call: TRBD2; clone_size: NA; cdr3_nt: TGTGCCAGCAGCCCTGGGACTAGCAGGGAGCAGTACTTC; cdr3_aa: CASSPGTSREQYF
j_call: TRBJ1-1; v_call: TRBV25-1; d_call: NA; clone_size: NA; cdr3_nt: TGTGCCAGCAGTGAGAGGACTGAAGCTTTCTTT; cdr3_aa: CASSERTEAFF
j_call: TRBJ2-1; v_call: TRBV28; d_call: TRBD2; clone_size: NA; cdr3_nt: TGTGCCAGCAGGAGCCGGACTAGCGGGATTGTGCGCCAAAATGAGCAGTTCTTC; cdr3_aa: CASRSRTSGIVRQNEQFF
j_call: TRBJ2-5; v_call: TRBV2; d_call: NA; clone_size: once; cdr3_nt: TGTGCCAGCAAACTTCAAGAGACCCAGTACTTC; cdr3_aa: CASKLQETQYF
j_call: TRBJ1-3; v_call: TRBV25-1; d_call: NA; clone_size: NA; cdr3_nt: TGTGCCAGCAGTGAAGAGAGATCTGGAAACACCATATATTTT; cdr3_aa: CASSEERSGNTIYF
j_call: TRBJ2-7; v_call: TRBV2; d_call: NA; clone_size: NA; cdr3_nt: TGTGCCAGCAGTGACACGCCCTCCGGGGTATCTTCCTACGAGCAGTACTTC; cdr3_aa: CASSDTPSGVSSYEQYF
j_call: TRBJ2-7; v_call: TRBV30; d_call: TRBD2; clone_size: NA; cdr3_nt: TGTGCCTGGAGTAAGGGACTAGCGGGGGTGAGTCGGTACTTC; cdr3_aa: CAWSKGLAGVSRYF
j_call: TRBJ2-1; v_call: TRBV10-3; d_call: TRBD2; clone_size: once; cdr3_nt: TGTGCCATCAGTGAGTCGCGGGGGGCTAGGAATGAGCAGTTCTTC; cdr3_aa: CAISESRGARNEQFF
j_call: TRBJ2-2; v_call: TRBV19; d_call: NA; clone_size: NA; cdr3_nt: TGTGCCAGTAGTATACTAGTTCGGGCCGGGGAGCTGTTTTTT; cdr3_aa: CASSILVRAGELFF
j_call: TRBJ2-2; v_call: TRBV6-6; d_call: NA; clone_size: NA; cdr3_nt: TGTGCCAGCAGCCTTAGCGGAAACACCGGGGAGCTGTTTTTT; cdr3_aa: CASSLSGNTGELFF
j_call: TRBJ1-1; v_call: TRBV6-1; d_call: TRBD1; clone_size: NA; cdr3_nt: TGTGCCAGCAGACGGGACAGGGGAAAGAACACTGAAGCTTTCTTT; cdr3_aa: CASRRDRGKNTEAFF
j_call: TRBJ2-5; v_call: TRBV11-3; d_call: TRBD1; clone_size: NA; cdr3_nt: TGTGCCAGCAGTTTAGACAGGGGGCGCGGGGAGACCCAGTACTTC; cdr3_aa: CASSLDRGRGETQYF